The sequence of this T cell receptor beta chain was determined in a study of blood T cell repertoires in COVID-19. For the study at large: Sample material is recorded as cDNA or gDNA derived from T cells, B-cell-depleted T cells, or PBMCs.

Only in-frame clones appear in the TCRdb table, and some are missing; sequencing was by immunoSEQ multiplex PCR. The sample shows roughly 66,000 clones, roughly 84% of them seen only once. CDR3 length: 14 amino acids. V was pared by 5 bases and J by 3 bases, with 14 bases between. In germline, CDR1 is SGHNT, CDR2 YENEEA. The genes are TRBV11-3 and TRBJ2-7; tentatively, D is TRBD1 (5 bases). This receptor was taken from a woman aged 55-69 years with acute or convalescent COVID-19. Source material: peripheral blood. CDR3 sequence (DNA): TGTGCCAGCAGCGAAGGTACAGGTGACTACGAGCAGTACTTC. Encoded protein: CASSEGTGDYEQYF.